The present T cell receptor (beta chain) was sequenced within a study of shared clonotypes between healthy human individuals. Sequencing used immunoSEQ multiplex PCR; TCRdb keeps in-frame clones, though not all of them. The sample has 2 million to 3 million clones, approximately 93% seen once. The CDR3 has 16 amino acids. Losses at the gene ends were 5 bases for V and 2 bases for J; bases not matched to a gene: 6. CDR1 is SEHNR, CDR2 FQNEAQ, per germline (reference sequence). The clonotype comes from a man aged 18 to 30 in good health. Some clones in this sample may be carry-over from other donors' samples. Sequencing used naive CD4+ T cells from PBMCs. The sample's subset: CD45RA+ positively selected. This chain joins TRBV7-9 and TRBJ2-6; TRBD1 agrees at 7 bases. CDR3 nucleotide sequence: TGTGCCAGCAGCCGCAGAACAGGGGCTGGGGCCAACGTCCTGACTTTC. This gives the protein CASSRRTGAGANVLTF. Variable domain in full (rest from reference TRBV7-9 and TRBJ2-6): DTGVSQNPRHKITKRGQNVTFRCDPISEHNRLYWYRQTLGQGPEFLTYFQNEAQLEKSRLLSDRFSAERPKGSFSTLEIQRTEQGDSAMYLCASSRRTGAGANVLTFGAGSRLTVL.